This is a list of T cell receptor beta chains from one sample in a study of molecular identifiers for immune sequencing clone quantification. TCRdb analysed the PCR reads with MiXCR anew, one entry per CDR3 protein. The sample lists 7,500 to 10,000 distinct CDR3 sequences, 15% to 20% occurring once. Specimen: naive CD8+ T cells from blood, with Jurkat cell RNA spiked in. These TCRs come from a human donor in good health. Some libraries in this study had Jurkat cell RNA spiked in. Both conserved end residues are part of each CDR3. Fields, in order: V gene, J gene, D gene, clone size, CDR3 DNA, CDR3 protein. The D gene is left open where the match is weak. The listing skips clone size in some rows; elsewhere it reads once, few, many or a size class.

v_gene: TRBV4-3; j_gene: TRBJ1-1; d_gene: .; abundance: medium-sized; CDR3nt: TGCGCCAGCAGCCAAGATATTTGGCAGTTGAACACTGAAGCTTTCTTT; CDR3aa: CASSQDIWQLNTEAFF
v_gene: TRBV7-8; j_gene: TRBJ1-5; d_gene: TRBD1; abundance: many; CDR3nt: TGTGCCAGCAGCACGGACAGGAGCAATCAGCCCCAGCATTTT; CDR3aa: CASSTDRSNQPQHF
v_gene: TRBV9; j_gene: TRBJ2-7; d_gene: .; abundance: medium-sized; CDR3nt: TGTGCCAGCAGCGTAGGGCGTACGGACGAGCAGTACTTC; CDR3aa: CASSVGRTDEQYF
v_gene: TRBV6-5; j_gene: TRBJ2-1; d_gene: TRBD2; abundance: .; CDR3nt: TGTGCCAGCAGTTACTCTAGCGGCGGACGGGGGGATGAGCAGTTCTTC; CDR3aa: CASSYSSGGRGDEQFF
v_gene: TRBV9; j_gene: TRBJ1-1; d_gene: TRBD1; abundance: many; CDR3nt: TGTGCCAGCAGCGAGCGGGACAGGGGGGGTTTGGGCACTGAAGCTTTCTTT; CDR3aa: CASSERDRGGLGTEAFF
v_gene: TRBV9; j_gene: TRBJ2-6; d_gene: .; abundance: medium-sized; CDR3nt: TGTGCCAGCAGCCCTTATACAGGGACGTTAAAGACTGGGGCCAACGTCCTGACTTTC; CDR3aa: CASSPYTGTLKTGANVLTF
v_gene: TRBV7-9; j_gene: TRBJ2-5; d_gene: TRBD2; abundance: many; CDR3nt: TGTGCCAGCAGCTTGCCCCCCGGGACTAGCGACCAGGGGAGGGAGACCCAGTACTTC; CDR3aa: CASSLPPGTSDQGRETQYF
v_gene: TRBV12-3/TRBV12-4; j_gene: TRBJ2-6; d_gene: .; abundance: once; CDR3nt: TGTGCCAGCGCAGGGCCTGGGGCCAACGTCCTGACTTTC; CDR3aa: CASAGPGANVLTF
v_gene: TRBV12-3/TRBV12-4; j_gene: TRBJ1-1; d_gene: .; abundance: many; CDR3nt: TGTGCCAGCAGTAAGGTTGAAGCTTTCTTT; CDR3aa: CASSKVEAFF
v_gene: TRBV11-2; j_gene: TRBJ2-5; d_gene: .; abundance: many; CDR3nt: TGTGCCAGCAGCTTAGAGGCTACCTACCAAGAGACCCAGTACTTC; CDR3aa: CASSLEATYQETQYF
v_gene: TRBV19; j_gene: TRBJ1-2; d_gene: .; abundance: many; CDR3nt: TGTGCCAGTAGTATCGGGGATCATGGCTACACCTTC; CDR3aa: CASSIGDHGYTF
v_gene: TRBV11-2; j_gene: TRBJ2-5; d_gene: TRBD1; abundance: many; CDR3nt: TGTGCCAGCAGCTCACTCAGGGGGTTCGGGGAGACCCAGTACTTC; CDR3aa: CASSSLRGFGETQYF
v_gene: TRBV13; j_gene: TRBJ2-3; d_gene: TRBD2; abundance: once; CDR3nt: TGTGCCAGCAGCTTAGCGGCTAGCGGGGGGACTAGCCTAGATACGCAGTATTTT; CDR3aa: CASSLAASGGTSLDTQYF
v_gene: TRBV3-1; j_gene: TRBJ2-7; d_gene: .; abundance: medium-sized; CDR3nt: TGTGCCAGCAGCCAACAGGCATCGCTCTCCTACGAGCAGTACTTC; CDR3aa: CASSQQASLSYEQYF
v_gene: TRBV6-2/TRBV6-3; j_gene: TRBJ2-1; d_gene: TRBD2; abundance: many; CDR3nt: TGTGCCAGCAGTATCGGGACTAGCGGGAAGCTCAATGAGCAGTTCTTC; CDR3aa: CASSIGTSGKLNEQFF
v_gene: TRBV28; j_gene: TRBJ2-7; d_gene: .; abundance: many; CDR3nt: TGTGCCAGCAGTTTATGGGGCGGAACCTACGAGCAGTACTTC; CDR3aa: CASSLWGGTYEQYF
v_gene: TRBV20-1; j_gene: TRBJ2-7; d_gene: .; abundance: few; CDR3nt: TGCAGTGCTAGAGCCGAGGGGTACGAGCAGTACTTC; CDR3aa: CSARAEGYEQYF
v_gene: TRBV4-3; j_gene: TRBJ2-7; d_gene: .; abundance: medium-sized; CDR3nt: TGCGCCAGCAGCCCAGGACAGTTCGCCTACGAGCAGTACTTC; CDR3aa: CASSPGQFAYEQYF
v_gene: TRBV5-6; j_gene: TRBJ2-3; d_gene: TRBD2; abundance: medium-sized; CDR3nt: TGTGCCAGCAGCTTGGGTATCGGCGGGGGGCTCACAGATACGCAGTATTTT; CDR3aa: CASSLGIGGGLTDTQYF
v_gene: TRBV29-1; j_gene: TRBJ2-3; d_gene: .; abundance: medium-sized; CDR3nt: TGCAGCGTCGATTACGCTACAGGGGAGGACACAGATACGCAGTATTTT; CDR3aa: CSVDYATGEDTDTQYF
v_gene: TRBV7-9; j_gene: TRBJ2-2; d_gene: .; abundance: .; CDR3nt: TGTGCCAGCAGTTCCCCGAGCTGGTCGGATAACACCGGGGAGCTGTTTTTT; CDR3aa: CASSSPSWSDNTGELFF
v_gene: TRBV18; j_gene: TRBJ2-7; d_gene: .; abundance: many; CDR3nt: TGTGCCAGCTCACCACCTGGGGCGGACGAGCAGTACTTC; CDR3aa: CASSPPGADEQYF
v_gene: TRBV11-2; j_gene: TRBJ2-1; d_gene: .; abundance: many; CDR3nt: TGTGCCAGCAGCCCCGAGGACGTTAGCTCCTACAATGAGCAGTTCTTC; CDR3aa: CASSPEDVSSYNEQFF
v_gene: TRBV30; j_gene: TRBJ2-1; d_gene: TRBD2; abundance: many; CDR3nt: TGTGCCTGGGATAGCGGGAGCTCCTACAATGAGCAGTTCTTC; CDR3aa: CAWDSGSSYNEQFF
v_gene: TRBV28; j_gene: TRBJ2-7; d_gene: .; abundance: .; CDR3nt: TGTGCCAGCAGTTCCCGGGGGTACTACGAGCAGTACTTC; CDR3aa: CASSSRGYYEQYF
v_gene: TRBV28; j_gene: TRBJ2-3; d_gene: .; abundance: medium-sized; CDR3nt: TGTGCCAGCAGTCTCATAGCGGATACGCAGTATTTT; CDR3aa: CASSLIADTQYF
v_gene: TRBV7-2; j_gene: TRBJ2-5; d_gene: .; abundance: medium-sized; CDR3nt: TGTGCCAGCAGCTTAGCTAGCTGGATCCTCTACTTC; CDR3aa: CASSLASWILYF
v_gene: TRBV7-2; j_gene: TRBJ1-5; d_gene: .; abundance: many; CDR3nt: TGTGCCAGCAGCTCATATTGGAATCAGCCCCAGCATTTT; CDR3aa: CASSSYWNQPQHF
v_gene: TRBV20-1; j_gene: TRBJ1-2; d_gene: .; abundance: many; CDR3nt: TGCAGTGCTAATGATCTTCCGGAATATTATGGCTACACCTTC; CDR3aa: CSANDLPEYYGYTF
v_gene: TRBV27; j_gene: TRBJ1-2; d_gene: .; abundance: many; CDR3nt: TGTGCCAGCAGTCCACATGCTAACTATGGCTACACCTTC; CDR3aa: CASSPHANYGYTF
v_gene: TRBV4-2; j_gene: TRBJ2-7; d_gene: TRBD2; abundance: .; CDR3nt: TGTGCCAGCAGCCCGGAAGCGGGGCCCAGCTCCTACGAGCAGTACTTC; CDR3aa: CASSPEAGPSSYEQYF
v_gene: TRBV7-6; j_gene: TRBJ2-5; d_gene: .; abundance: medium-sized; CDR3nt: TGTGCCAGCAGCTTAGGAGCGAGCCAAGAGACCCAGTACTTC; CDR3aa: CASSLGASQETQYF
v_gene: TRBV2; j_gene: TRBJ2-2; d_gene: .; abundance: .; CDR3nt: TGTGCCGGTAGGGACACTTCGAACACCGGGGAGCTGTTTTTT; CDR3aa: CAGRDTSNTGELFF
v_gene: TRBV19; j_gene: TRBJ1-1; d_gene: .; abundance: many; CDR3nt: TGTGCCAGTACAGAAGGAGGGTCTTTCATCACTGAAGCTTTCTTT; CDR3aa: CASTEGGSFITEAFF
v_gene: TRBV19; j_gene: TRBJ1-4; d_gene: .; abundance: many; CDR3nt: TGTGCCAGTAGTACCGCACAGGGAGGGGACGAAAAACTGTTTTTT; CDR3aa: CASSTAQGGDEKLFF
v_gene: TRBV29-1; j_gene: TRBJ2-1; d_gene: .; abundance: medium-sized; CDR3nt: TGCAGCGTTAGGGACCCCTCTAGCTCCTACAATGAGCAGTTCTTC; CDR3aa: CSVRDPSSSYNEQFF
v_gene: TRBV6-5; j_gene: TRBJ2-7; d_gene: .; abundance: .; CDR3nt: TGTGCCAGCAGTTACTCAGGCGTTACGTACGAGCAGTGCTTC; CDR3aa: CASSYSGVTYEQCF
v_gene: TRBV11-2; j_gene: TRBJ1-1; d_gene: .; abundance: many; CDR3nt: TGTGCCAGCAGCTGGGAAGGGGGGGCGAACACTGAAGCTTTCTTT; CDR3aa: CASSWEGGANTEAFF
v_gene: TRBV13; j_gene: TRBJ1-1; d_gene: .; abundance: medium-sized; CDR3nt: TGTGCCAGCAACCTTGTGACCGAGATGAACACTGAAGCTTTCTTT; CDR3aa: CASNLVTEMNTEAFF
v_gene: TRBV11-2; j_gene: TRBJ2-1; d_gene: .; abundance: medium-sized; CDR3nt: TGTGCCAGCAGCTCAGTAGTCGGAAATGAGCAGTTCTTC; CDR3aa: CASSSVVGNEQFF
v_gene: TRBV7-2; j_gene: TRBJ2-7; d_gene: .; abundance: .; CDR3nt: TGTGCCAGCAGCTTAGTTCCCGGCTCCTACGAGCAGTACTTC; CDR3aa: CASSLVPGSYEQYF
v_gene: TRBV19; j_gene: TRBJ2-3; d_gene: TRBD1; abundance: many; CDR3nt: TGTGCCAGTAGTATGCCAGACAGGGGTGCTATAGATACGCAGTATTTT; CDR3aa: CASSMPDRGAIDTQYF
v_gene: TRBV5-1; j_gene: TRBJ1-1; d_gene: .; abundance: .; CDR3nt: TGCGCCAGCAGCTCCTTTGGAGAGACCAGGAACACTGAAGCTTTCTTT; CDR3aa: CASSSFGETRNTEAFF
v_gene: TRBV27; j_gene: TRBJ1-5; d_gene: .; abundance: medium-sized; CDR3nt: TGTGCCAGCAGCCTTAGACAGAGCAATCAGCCCCAGCATTTT; CDR3aa: CASSLRQSNQPQHF
v_gene: TRBV27; j_gene: TRBJ1-3; d_gene: .; abundance: medium-sized; CDR3nt: TGTGCCAGCAGCCCCGAGGTGGGCTCTGGAAACACCATATATTTT; CDR3aa: CASSPEVGSGNTIYF
v_gene: TRBV28; j_gene: TRBJ2-7; d_gene: .; abundance: .; CDR3nt: TGTGCCAGCAGAGTGCGGGGTTCGGATTACGAGCAGTACTTC; CDR3aa: CASRVRGSDYEQYF
v_gene: TRBV27; j_gene: TRBJ2-2; d_gene: TRBD2; abundance: .; CDR3nt: TGTGCCGGCAGTTCACTAGCGGGAAGCACCGGGGAGCTGTTTTTT; CDR3aa: CAGSSLAGSTGELFF
v_gene: TRBV6-1; j_gene: TRBJ2-3; d_gene: TRBD1; abundance: medium-sized; CDR3nt: TGTGCCAGCAGTGCACGCCAGGGGGACACAGATACGCAGTATTTT; CDR3aa: CASSARQGDTDTQYF
v_gene: TRBV5-4; j_gene: TRBJ2-1; d_gene: TRBD2; abundance: many; CDR3nt: TGTGCCAGCAGCTTTTCCGGGGGGGGAAGCAATGAGCAGTTCTTC; CDR3aa: CASSFSGGGSNEQFF
v_gene: TRBV4-1; j_gene: TRBJ2-3; d_gene: TRBD1; abundance: many; CDR3nt: TGCGCCAGCAGCCCAGGGGGCGCAGATACGCAGTATTTT; CDR3aa: CASSPGGADTQYF
v_gene: TRBV11-2; j_gene: TRBJ2-3; d_gene: .; abundance: medium-sized; CDR3nt: TGTGCCAGCAGCTTAGTGGTGCACAGGCTCAGGGATACGCAGTATTTT; CDR3aa: CASSLVVHRLRDTQYF
v_gene: TRBV7-8; j_gene: TRBJ1-2; d_gene: TRBD1; abundance: many; CDR3nt: TGTGCCAGCAGTCCAGGGGGCTTGTTCAGTCCCTATGGCTACACCTTC; CDR3aa: CASSPGGLFSPYGYTF
v_gene: TRBV20-1; j_gene: TRBJ2-5; d_gene: TRBD2; abundance: medium-sized; CDR3nt: TGCAGTGCTAGAGATTTGAGTAGCGGGGGCCCCCCAGAGACCCAGTACTTC; CDR3aa: CSARDLSSGGPPETQYF
v_gene: TRBV15; j_gene: TRBJ2-7; d_gene: .; abundance: .; CDR3nt: TGTGCCACCAGCAGATCAGCGGCTTCCTGCGAGCAGTACTTC; CDR3aa: CATSRSAASCEQYF
v_gene: TRBV19; j_gene: TRBJ2-5; d_gene: .; abundance: many; CDR3nt: TGTGCCAGTAGTGCCATTGCCGAGACCCAGTACTTC; CDR3aa: CASSAIAETQYF
v_gene: TRBV30; j_gene: TRBJ2-1; d_gene: TRBD2; abundance: .; CDR3nt: TGTGCCTGCAGCGGGGGGGCGGGTTACAATGAGCAGCTCTTC; CDR3aa: CACSGGAGYNEQLF
v_gene: TRBV7-2; j_gene: TRBJ2-3; d_gene: .; abundance: .; CDR3nt: TGTGCCAGCACCTATAACGGGTCTAGCACAGATACGCAGTATTTC; CDR3aa: CASTYNGSSTDTQYF